The clone carrying this TCR beta chain was detected a few times. Its specificity is not known. V dropped 7 bases and J dropped 10 bases, with 14 bases sitting between them. The CDR3 is 13 amino acids. The germline gives CDR1 MNHEY, CDR2 SVGEGT. The data were obtained in a study of blood T cells in healthy people across ages. Overall study: Per two T cells, template switching captured roughly one barcoded beta molecule. Notes on the study in general: Whereas aged donors had fewer naive CD4+ cells, long-lived donors had more of them and higher diversity.

Isolation per sample recovered at least 7 million PBMCs. It was with a sample-barcoded 5' primer and a J-beta primer mix that a second PCR of about 6 to 12 cycles was run. The study obtained at least 3 million CDR3-containing paired-end reads from every sample. A single record per CDR3 protein comes from TCRdb applying MiXCR to the 5' RACE reads. The sample yields roughly 570,000 distinct CDR3 sequences, roughly 29% seen once. The specimen sequenced was blood. The chain carries TRBV6-2 or TRBV6-3 and TRBJ1-6; weak D call: TRBD1 (6 bases). The source of this sequence is a woman aged 70 to 79 in good health. The CDR3 nucleotides read TGTGCCAGCACTTGGACAGCCGAATCACCCCTCCACTTT. It is translated as CASTWTAESPLHF.